Listed below are T cell receptor beta chains from one sample, sequenced in a study of blood T cell repertoires in COVID-19. Only in-frame clones appear in the TCRdb table, and some are missing; sequencing was by immunoSEQ multiplex PCR. Of hundreds of thousands of clones in the sample, more than 90% were seen once. The source material was PBMCs or T cells enriched from blood (not recorded which). Receptors originate from a man aged 60 to 69 who had recovered from COVID-19. Each CDR3 is given with its conserved first and last residue. A D gene is named only where the DNA matches it firmly. Not every row has a clone size; where given, it reads once, few, many or a size class.

clone size | J gene | V gene | CDR3 length | D gene | CDR3 protein | CDR3 DNA
. | TRBJ1-5 | TRBV21-1 | 15 | . | CASSTRRYSNQPQHF | TGTGCCAGCAGCACTAGACGGTATAGCAATCAGCCCCAGCATTTT
once | TRBJ1-6 | TRBV2 | 15 | . | CASNGQSSYNSPLHF | TGTGCCAGCAATGGGCAGAGCTCCTATAATTCACCCCTCCACTTT
. | TRBJ2-4 | TRBV19 | 16 | . | CASSSPGKLAKNIQYF | TGTGCCAGTAGTAGCCCGGGGAAGCTAGCCAAAAACATTCAGTACTTC
. | TRBJ1-1 | TRBV5-1 | 13 | . | CASSLGQVTEAFF | TGCGCCAGCAGCTTGGGTCAGGTGACTGAAGCTTTCTTT
. | TRBJ2-3 | TRBV25-1 | 14 | . | CASSESLAPDTQYF | TGTGCCAGCAGTGAATCCCTAGCCCCAGATACGCAGTATTTT
. | TRBJ2-2 | TRBV4-3 | 15 | TRBD1 | CASSEGTANTGELFF | TGCGCCAGCAGCGAAGGGACAGCGAACACCGGGGAGCTGTTTTTT
. | TRBJ2-2 | TRBV6-1 | 15 | TRBD2 | CASSEALAVTGELFF | TGTGCCAGCAGTGAAGCACTAGCGGTCACCGGGGAGCTGTTTTTT
. | TRBJ2-7 | TRBV11-2 | 15 | TRBD2 | CASSVGTSETYEQYF | TGTGCCAGCAGTGTTGGGACTAGCGAGACCTACGAGCAGTACTTC
. | TRBJ2-3 | TRBV27 | 14 | . | CASSLSLVTDTQYF | TGTGCCAGCAGTTTATCCCTAGTTACAGATACGCAGTATTTT
once | TRBJ1-1 | TRBV2 | 13 | . | CASIEELNTEAFF | TGTGCCAGCATAGAGGAGCTGAACACTGAAGCTTTCTTT
. | TRBJ1-1 | TRBV5-1 | 15 | . | CASSPEAGGNTEAFF | TGCGCCAGCAGCCCGGAGGCGGGGGGGAACACTGAAGCTTTCTTT
once | TRBJ2-3 | TRBV19 | 16 | . | CASSIPHRQKTDTQYF | TGTGCCAGTAGTATTCCACACCGACAGAAAACAGATACGCAGTATTTT
once | TRBJ2-7 | TRBV6-2/TRBV6-3 | 14 | . | CASSYRDTLDEQYF | TGTGCCAGCAGTTACAGGGACACCCTTGACGAGCAGTACTTC
. | TRBJ1-1 | TRBV10-2 | 13 | TRBD1 | CASIGQGAAEAFF | TGCGCCAGCATCGGGCAGGGGGCGGCTGAAGCTTTCTTT
. | TRBJ2-7 | TRBV30 | 14 | . | CAWTATPGSYEQYF | TGTGCCTGGACAGCTACCCCAGGATCCTACGAGCAGTACTTC
. | TRBJ2-1 | TRBV6-5 | 15 | TRBD2 | CASTRSGGRYNEQFF | TGTGCCAGCACCCGAAGCGGGGGCCGTTACAATGAGCAGTTCTTC
. | TRBJ1-1 | TRBV7-2 | 14 | TRBD1 | CASSSSGGHTEAFF | TGTGCCAGCAGCTCATCAGGGGGCCACACTGAAGCTTTCTTT
. | TRBJ2-3 | TRBV5-1 | 12 | . | CASSRDADTQYF | TGCGCCAGCAGCCGCGATGCAGATACGCAGTATTTT
. | TRBJ1-1 | TRBV19 | 13 | . | CASRPPSGPGLFF | TGTGCCAGTAGACCCCCCTCCGGGCCAGGGTTATTCTTT
. | TRBJ2-4 | TRBV27 | 12 | . | CASSEGGQIQYF | TGTGCCAGCAGTGAGGGTGGTCAGATTCAGTACTTC
. | TRBJ1-2 | TRBV24-1 | 13 | . | CATSAGPNYGYTF | TGTGCCACCAGTGCAGGCCCCAACTATGGCTACACCTTC
. | TRBJ2-3 | TRBV2 | 14 | TRBD2 | CASRASGRTDTQYF | TGTGCCAGCCGGGCTAGCGGGCGAACAGATACGCAGTATTTT
few | TRBJ2-5 | TRBV19 | 13 | . | CASSYRTQETQYF | TGTGCCAGTAGTTACCGGACACAAGAGACCCAGTACTTC
few | TRBJ2-7 | TRBV7-2 | 15 | TRBD1 | CASSLVGDRADEQYF | TGTGCCAGCAGCTTAGTCGGGGACAGGGCCGACGAGCAGTACTTC
. | TRBJ2-2 | TRBV19 | 16 | . | CASSQTGLKNTGELFF | TGTGCCAGTAGCCAAACAGGTTTGAAGAACACCGGGGAGCTGTTTTTT
. | TRBJ1-6 | TRBV27 | 15 | TRBD1 | CASSPGTGRYSPLHF | TGTGCCAGCAGTCCCGGGACAGGGCGGTATTCACCCCTCCACTTT
few | TRBJ2-1 | TRBV6-5 | 14 | TRBD1 | CASSTEGQGNEQFF | TGTGCCAGCAGTACAGAGGGACAGGGGAATGAGCAGTTCTTC
. | TRBJ2-3 | TRBV9 | 14 | . | CASSTGVGTDTQYF | TGTGCCAGCAGCACCGGGGTGGGCACAGATACGCAGTATTTT
once | TRBJ2-3 | TRBV7-6 | 14 | . | CASSLETATDTQYF | TGTGCCAGCAGCTTAGAGACTGCCACAGATACGCAGTATTTT
many | TRBJ1-1 | TRBV11-3 | 12 | . | CASAGRNTEAFF | TGTGCCAGCGCGGGGAGGAACACTGAAGCTTTCTTT
. | TRBJ2-5 | TRBV6-5 | 14 | TRBD2 | CATAAGGGGETQYF | TGTGCCACCGCCGCGGGGGGGGGTGGAGAGACCCAGTACTTC
. | TRBJ2-1 | TRBV7-2 | 18 | . | CASRGWSNRVSGYNEQFF | TGTGCCAGCAGGGGGTGGAGTAATAGGGTCAGCGGTTACAATGAGCAGTTCTTC
. | TRBJ2-7 | TRBV5-1 | 14 | . | CASSLLAASYEQYF | TGCGCCAGCAGCTTGTTGGCTGCTTCCTACGAGCAGTACTTC
. | TRBJ2-3 | TRBV4-3 | 15 | TRBD1 | CASSQQRTGTDTQYF | TGCGCCAGCAGCCAACAACGGACAGGGACAGATACGCAGTATTTT
. | TRBJ1-1 | TRBV3-1/TRBV3-2 | 17 | . | CASSPRLLKTGNTEAFF | TGTGCCAGCAGCCCCCGCCTCCTGAAGACAGGGAACACTGAAGCTTTCTTT
. | TRBJ1-3 | TRBV29-1 | 11 | . | CSVDFGNTIYF | TGCAGCGTTGACTTCGGAAACACCATATATTTT
. | TRBJ2-5 | TRBV30 | 13 | TRBD2 | CAWSTREVPTQYF | TGTGCCTGGAGTACGCGGGAGGTACCTACCCAGTACTTC
. | TRBJ1-6 | TRBV6-6 | 13 | TRBD1 | CASTRQGGSPLHF | TGTGCCAGCACCAGACAGGGTGGTTCACCCCTCCACTTT
once | TRBJ2-1 | TRBV29-1 | 13 | . | CSAAPGSYNEQFF | TGCAGCGCCGCGCCCGGCTCCTACAATGAGCAGTTCTTC
. | TRBJ2-4 | TRBV24-1 | 13 | TRBD1 | CATSETGGNIQYF | TGTGCCACCAGTGAGACAGGGGGAAACATTCAGTACTTC
. | TRBJ2-7 | TRBV15 | 15 | TRBD2 | CATSREAGRTYEQYF | TGTGCCACCAGCAGAGAAGCGGGAAGAACCTACGAGCAGTACTTC
. | TRBJ2-3 | TRBV28 | 15 | TRBD1 | CASISGQGAADTQYF | TGTGCCAGCATCTCCGGACAGGGGGCCGCTGATACGCAGTATTTT
. | TRBJ2-7 | TRBV7-9 | 13 | . | CASSLPGRAEQYF | TGTGCCAGCAGCTTACCTGGCAGGGCTGAGCAGTACTTC
once | TRBJ1-2 | TRBV25-1 | 13 | . | CASHDSTNYGYTF | TGTGCCAGCCATGACAGCACTAACTATGGCTACACCTTC
. | TRBJ2-6 | TRBV27 | 17 | . | CASSPGQTYSGANVLTF | TGTGCCAGCAGTCCAGGACAGACATACTCTGGGGCCAACGTCCTGACTTTC
. | TRBJ2-2 | TRBV10-2 | 16 | . | CASSDLGHRVTGELFF | TGCGCCAGCAGTGATCTGGGACATCGGGTGACCGGGGAGCTGTTTTTT
. | TRBJ2-1 | TRBV29-1 | 12 | . | CSAVVRVDEQFF | TGCAGCGCAGTCGTCAGGGTCGATGAGCAGTTCTTC
. | TRBJ1-1 | TRBV7-8 | 13 | TRBD1 | CASSFSIGQGSFF | TGTGCCAGCAGCTTCTCCATAGGACAGGGGTCTTTCTTT
once | TRBJ1-1 | TRBV7-9 | 13 | . | CASSQTANTEAFF | TGTGCCAGCAGCCAGACAGCCAACACTGAAGCTTTCTTT
. | TRBJ1-1 | TRBV10-3 | 15 | . | CAISDARVSDTEAFF | TGTGCCATCAGTGATGCCCGGGTGTCGGACACTGAAGCTTTCTTT
. | TRBJ1-2 | TRBV7-9 | 15 | . | CASSNRVRDDNGYTF | TGTGCCAGCAGCAACAGGGTACGGGATGACAATGGCTACACCTTC
. | TRBJ1-2 | TRBV10-3 | 13 | . | CAIRPSGDYGYTF | TGTGCCATCAGACCCTCAGGCGACTATGGCTACACCTTC
. | TRBJ2-1 | TRBV5-1 | 15 | . | CASSSGGGSYNEQFF | TGCGCCAGCAGCTCTGGGGGCGGGTCCTACAATGAGCAGTTCTTC
. | TRBJ1-1 | TRBV7-6 | 13 | . | CASSLAKNTEAFF | TGTGCCAGCAGCTTAGCTAAGAACACTGAAGCTTTCTTT
. | TRBJ1-5 | TRBV6-5 | 15 | . | CASSSSGRLDQPQHF | TGTGCCAGCAGTTCATCAGGCCGCCTGGATCAGCCCCAGCATTTT